The 28 T cell receptor beta chains in this list originate from one sample, sequenced in a study of blood T cell repertoires in COVID-19 (dated by TCRdb to the early 2020s). The method behind the library was the immunoSEQ multiplex PCR assay. Held by TCRdb, this immuneACCESS table contains in-frame sequences only and omits some clones. Under half of the omission traces to an unresolved V gene where checked; the cause of the rest is unknown. For this sample the table gives roughly 120,000 clones, of which around four fifths were detected only once. The leading ten clones occupy around 0.77% of the sample. The material sequenced was peripheral blood. Receptors originate from a woman aged 65 to 85 with acute or convalescent COVID-19.

This clone was counted once. The chain links TRBV28 to TRBJ1-2; D might be TRBD1 (5 bases). Trimming removed 7 bases at V and 13 bases at J, with 19 bases between. This CDR3 region has 12 residues. The V gene's germline CDR1 is MDHEN and CDR2 SYDVKM. In DNA form, the CDR3 reads TGTGCCAGCACCCCCCCGCGGGGACGTGTCACCTTC. Translation: CASTPPRGRVTF.

V and J are TRBV27 and TRBJ2-1, with 9 bases matching TRBD1. CDR1 is MNHEY, CDR2 SMNVEV, per germline (reference sequence). The CDR3 is 16 amino acids. J was trimmed by 4 bases and V by 0 bases; bases with no gene match: 4. CDR3: CASSLSGTGQYNEQFF. In nucleotides, the CDR3 is TGTGCCAGCAGTTTATCCGGGACAGGGCAGTACAATGAGCAGTTCTTC.

V gene TRBV6-5 combines with J gene TRBJ1-1; 7 bases fit TRBD1. CDR1 is MNHEY, CDR2 SVGAGI, per germline. Trimming cost V 7 bases and J 0 bases; bases outside gene matches: 5. The CDR3 has 14 residues. CDR3 nucleotide sequence: TGTGCCAGCACCCGACAGGGAATGAACACTGAAGCTTTCTTT. Translating it yields CASTRQGMNTEAFF.

The rearrangement joins TRBV12-5 to TRBJ2-5, with D unclear. V shed 1 base and J shed 7 bases, with 7 bases lying between them. CDR3 length: 12 residues. Germline CDR1 is LGHNT and CDR2 is FRNRAP. The chain's CDR3 is CASGLDRGTQYF. DNA of the CDR3: TGTGCTAGTGGTTTGGACCGAGGGACCCAGTACTTC.

The rearrangement links TRBV7-2 to TRBJ2-7, with a possible D match to TRBD1 (5 bases). Looked up from germline, CDR1 is SGHTA and CDR2 is FQGNSA. V was trimmed by 1 base and J by 4 bases, leaving 11 bases between them. This CDR3 comprises 14 residues. The DNA for the CDR3 is TGTGCCAGCAGCTTAGAAGGGGTATCGTACGAGCAGTACTTC. Translating gives CASSLEGVSYEQYF.

The chain links TRBV11-2 to TRBJ2-7; 7 nucleotides line up with TRBD1. Germline loops: CDR1 SGHAT, CDR2 FQNNGV. The CDR3 extends over 14 amino acids. Unmatched junction bases numbered 7, after V lost 5 bases and J lost 3 bases. CDR3 nucleotides: TGTGCCAGCAGCCCAACAGGGGTAGGCTACGAGCAGTACTTC. Its protein is CASSPTGVGYEQYF.

The CDR3 protein is CASSEGTGITDTQYF. CDR3 nucleotides: TGCGCCAGCAGCGAGGGAACAGGGATCACAGATACGCAGTATTTT. V gene TRBV5-1 combines with J gene TRBJ2-3, with D possibly being TRBD1 (6 bases). The CDR3 is made up of 15 amino acids. CDR1 and CDR2 from the germline V gene are SGHRS and YFSETQ. Deletions cut 4 bases from V and 2 bases from J, with 14 bases between.

The V gene is TRBV3-1 (or the pseudogene TRBV3-2), the J gene TRBJ2-3; D gene uncertain. V lost 3 bases to trimming and J lost 4 bases, with 11 bases between them. The V gene's germline CDR1 is LGHDT and CDR2 YNNKEL (reference sequence). The CDR3 contains 14 residues. In DNA, the CDR3 is TGTGCCAGCAGCCACCTGGCGCGGCCAGATACGCAGTATTTT. Residues: CASSHLARPDTQYF.

The genes are TRBV10-3 and TRBJ1-4, with D possibly being TRBD1 (5 bases). The germline V gene encodes CDR1 ENHRY and CDR2 SYGVKD. V was clipped by 4 bases and J by 5 bases, with 11 bases between them. The CDR3 totals 14 residues. The CDR3 reads CAISAVGGNEKLFF. For the CDR3, the DNA is TGTGCCATCAGTGCAGTCGGGGGGAATGAAAAACTGTTTTTT.

The chain recombines TRBV2 with TRBJ2-1; D is ambiguous. The CDR3 covers 13 residues. Trimming took 6 bases from V and 6 from J, leaving 12 bases between them. Germline V gene sequence: CDR1 SNHLY, CDR2 FYNNEI. For the CDR3, the DNA is TGTGCCAGCAGGCTACTCCACTTCAATGAGCAGTTCTTC. Translation gives CASRLLHFNEQFF.

The chain joins TRBV5-3 to TRBJ2-7; 9 nucleotides agree with TRBD1. TRBV5-3 is recorded as an ORF, its role being uncertain. This CDR3 spans 13 amino acids. V shed 2 bases and J 7 bases; nucleotides not matched to a gene: 4. In DNA form, the CDR3 reads TGTGCCAGAAGCTTAACAGGGGGCATGGAGCAGTACTTC. Protein product: CARSLTGGMEQYF.

The rearrangement joins TRBV28 to TRBJ2-7; maybe TRBD2 (5 bases). V was trimmed by 8 bases and J by 4 bases, leaving 12 bases between them. This CDR3 comprises 12 residues. CDR1 is MDHEN, CDR2 SYDVKM, per germline. CDR3: CASGGLIYEQYF. The CDR3 bases are TGTGCCAGCGGCGGACTTATTTACGAGCAGTACTTC.

The chain uses TRBV2 and TRBJ2-3; TRBD2 might be the D (6 bases). Deletions cut 7 bases from V and 3 bases from J, with 17 bases between. CDR1 is SNHLY, CDR2 FYNNEI, per germline. The length of the CDR3 is 15 residues. The CDR3 loop reads CASTEGHRGTDTQYF. The CDR3 DNA reads TGTGCCAGCACTGAGGGGCACCGGGGGACAGATACGCAGTATTTT.

In this sample, this clone turned up a few times. This sequence joins TRBV5-4 and TRBJ1-1; D is perhaps TRBD1 (5 bases). Germline assignment: CDR1 SGHNT and CDR2 YYREEE (reference sequence). The CDR3 length is 15 residues. Deletions cut 4 bases from V and 5 bases from J, with 18 bases between. The CDR3, as DNA: TGTGCCAGCAGCCCTGGCAGCGGGGACGGGACTGAAGCTTTCTTT. Translating it yields CASSPGSGDGTEAFF. The full variable domain, with the rest looked up from reference TRBV5-4 and TRBJ1-1, is ETGVTQSPTHLIKTRGQQVTLRCSSQSGHNTVSWYQQALGQGPQFIFQYYREEENGRGNFPPRFSGLQFPNYSSELNVNALELDDSALYLCASSPGSGDGTEAFFGQGTRLTVV.

The V call is TRBV7-2, the J call TRBJ1-2; D may be TRBD1 (6 bases). Germline V gives CDR1 SGHTA, CDR2 FQGNSA. The CDR3 is made up of 14 amino acids. Trimming took 0 bases from V and 3 from J, leaving 8 bases between them. The CDR3 spells CASSLADSYYGYTF. CDR3 coding DNA: TGTGCCAGCAGCTTAGCGGACAGCTACTATGGCTACACCTTC. Full variable domain (remainder filled in from reference TRBV7-2 and TRBJ1-2): GAGVSQSPSNKVTEKGKDVELRCDPISGHTALYWYRQSLGQGLEFLIYFQGNSAPDKSGLPSDRFSAERTGGSVSTLTIQRTQQEDSAVYLCASSLADSYYGYTFGSGTRLTVV.

The chain uses TRBV19 and TRBJ2-7; TRBD2 agrees at 12 bases. CDR1 is LNHDA, CDR2 SQIVND, per germline (reference sequence). The CDR3 has 14 residues. J was trimmed by 2 bases and V by 4 bases; bases with no gene match: 0. The CDR3 loop is CASSRTSGAYEQYF. The DNA for the CDR3 is TGTGCCAGTAGTAGGACTAGCGGGGCCTACGAGCAGTACTTC.

In regard to this clone: Mismatch with germline at one junction end may stem from a read error. CDR3 in DNA: TGTGCCAGCAGCAAATCGGGGGAACTGGCCGCATTT. Its protein is CASSKSGELAAF. This rearrangement joins TRBV14 to TRBJ1-4; weak D call: TRBD1 (5 bases). This CDR3 region has 12 residues. Per the germline V gene, CDR1 is SGHDN and CDR2 is FVKESK.

The genes are TRBV5-1 and TRBJ2-3; the D gene is possibly TRBD2 (5 bases). Germline CDR1 reads SGHRS; CDR2 reads YFSETQ. The CDR3 runs to 14 residues. V was pared by 0 bases and J by 3 bases, with 8 bases between. CDR3 nucleotides: TGCGCCAGCAGCTTGGACCGGGGAACAGATACGCAGTATTTT. Translation: CASSLDRGTDTQYF.

In DNA form, the CDR3 reads TGTGCCAGCAGTTTCCGAGGGACAGAGTATGGCTACACCTTC. Translation gives CASSFRGTEYGYTF. The rearrangement uses TRBV27 and TRBJ1-2; 7 bases fit TRBD1. The trim removed 3 bases at V and 5 bases at J, leaving 6 bases unmatched. Germline V CDR1 and CDR2: MNHEY, SMNVEV (reference sequence). The CDR3 is 14 amino acids.

This clone has just a few counts. The CDR3 sequence is CASSLSAGDEQFF. DNA of the CDR3: TGTGCCAGCAGCTTATCTGCGGGAGACGAGCAGTTCTTC. The V and J genes are TRBV11-3 and TRBJ2-1; the match to TRBD2 covers 7 bases. With 2 bases clipped from V and 10 bases from J, the junction kept 5 bases outside the gene matches. The CDR3 is made up of 13 amino acids. Germline CDR1 SGHNT, CDR2 YENEEA.

This chain joins TRBV3-1 (or the pseudogene TRBV3-2) and TRBJ1-1; 8 nucleotides align to TRBD1. J lost 4 bases, V lost 1 base, and 2 bases had no gene match. The CDR3 sequence is 14 residues long. CDR1 is LGHDT and CDR2 is YNNKEL in the germline V gene (reference sequence). CDR3 region: CASSQGTGSTEAFF. DNA of the CDR3: TGTGCCAGCAGCCAAGGGACAGGGAGCACTGAAGCTTTCTTT.

Only one count was recorded for this clone. This chain joins TRBV6-5 and TRBJ2-3, with D perhaps matching TRBD2 (6 bases). The CDR3 length is 11 residues. Deletions cut 8 bases from V and 6 bases from J, with 9 bases between. Germline V CDR1 and CDR2: MNHEY, SVGAGI. CDR3 amino acids: CASQEGDTQYF. The CDR3 nucleotides are TGTGCCAGCCAGGAGGGGGATACGCAGTATTTT.

The chain uses TRBV23-1 and TRBJ1-2, with D tentatively TRBD1 (5 bases). TRBV23-1 is an open reading frame whose function is uncertain. With 1 base removed from V and 1 base from J, the gap between germline ends came to 10 bases. The CDR3 runs to 15 residues. CDR3 loop: CASSQWGEYNYGYTF. The CDR3 nucleotides read TGCGCCAGCAGTCAATGGGGGGAATATAACTATGGCTACACCTTC.

Here the CDR3 reads CASSEYGTGEAQETQYF. CDR3 sequence (DNA): TGTGCCAGCAGTGAATACGGGACAGGGGAGGCACAAGAGACCCAGTACTTC. The chain combines TRBV25-1 with TRBJ2-5, with 10 bases identical to TRBD1. The CDR3 sequence is 17 residues long. The germline gives CDR1 MGHDK, CDR2 SYGVNS. The trim removed 0 bases at V and 2 bases at J, leaving 6 bases unmatched.

The V and J genes are TRBV28 and TRBJ2-3; tentatively, D is TRBD1 (6 bases). Looked up from germline, CDR1 is MDHEN and CDR2 is SYDVKM. The CDR3 contains 15 residues. V lost 5 bases and J 2 bases, leaving 14 bases between the germline ends. The CDR3 nucleotides read TGTGCCAGCAGTAGACAGGCGCTAAACACAGATACGCAGTATTTT. It codes for CASSRQALNTDTQYF.

This sequence joins TRBV5-1 and TRBJ2-3; 9 bases map to TRBD2. The length of the CDR3 is 15 residues. Losses at the gene ends were 0 bases for V and 3 bases for J; bases not matched to a gene: 2. The germline gives CDR1 SGHRS, CDR2 YFSETQ. In DNA form, the CDR3 reads TGCGCCAGCAGCTTGGGACTAGCGGTTACAGATACGCAGTATTTT. Residues: CASSLGLAVTDTQYF.

The rearrangement uses TRBV12-3 or TRBV12-4 and TRBJ1-2, with TRBD1 matching over 10 bases. Unmatched junction bases numbered 10, after V lost 10 bases and J lost 8 bases. This CDR3 is 13 amino acids long. The CDR3 reads CATRGQGRGGYTF. The DNA for the CDR3 is TGTGCCACCAGGGGACAGGGGCGAGGCGGCTACACCTTC.

The genes are TRBV5-6 and TRBJ1-5; 9 bases are a match to TRBD1. J lost 1 base, V lost 3 bases, and 5 bases had no gene match. The germline V gene encodes CDR1 SGHDT and CDR2 YYEEEE. The CDR3 is 16 residues long. The CDR3, as DNA: TGTGCCAGCAGCTCCGGGACAGGGAGAAGCAATCAGCCCCAGCATTTT. Residues: CASSSGTGRSNQPQHF.